The 9 T cell receptor beta chains listed next were all sequenced from one sample in a study of blood T cells in healthy people across ages. For the second PCR, which ran for about 6 to 11 cycles, a sample-barcoded 5' primer and a J-beta primer mix were used. TCRdb passed the 5' RACE reads through MiXCR, listing each CDR3 protein once. The sample lists roughly 1.5 million distinct CDR3 sequences, roughly two fifths occurring once. Source material: blood. The receptors stem from a woman aged 18-29 years in good health.

This clonotype occurred a few times. This chain joins TRBV10-2 and TRBJ2-7; tentatively, D is TRBD1 or TRBD2 (5 bases each). CDR3 length: 16 residues. V was trimmed by 3 bases and J by 4 bases, leaving 19 bases between them. Germline V lookup: CDR1 WSHSY, CDR2 SAAADI. The CDR3 DNA reads TGCGCCAGCAGTGACCTCCGTTGGGGGTCCAGTTACGAGCAGTACTTC. Translation: CASSDLRWGSSYEQYF.

This rearrangement joins TRBV4-1 to TRBJ2-4; no definite D call. CDR3 length: 15 amino acids. CDR1 and CDR2 from the germline V gene are MGHRA and YSYEKL. Trimming shortened V by 5 bases and J by 0 bases, and 11 bases separated the two germline ends. CDR3 sequence (DNA): TGCGCCAGCAGCGACATTACGCTAGCCAAAAACATTCAGTACTTC. This codes for CASSDITLAKNIQYF.

The J gene is TRBJ1-5, the V gene TRBV5-1, with 8 bases identical to TRBD1. After removal of 4 bases from V and 5 bases from J, the junction contained 8 bases not matched to a gene. The V gene's germline CDR1 is SGHRS and CDR2 YFSETQ. CDR3 length: 15 amino acids. CDR3 loop: CASSERTGRDQPQHF. The CDR3 nucleotides are TGCGCCAGCAGCGAGAGGACAGGGAGGGATCAGCCCCAGCATTTT. Full variable domain (outside the CDR3, taken from reference TRBV5-1 and TRBJ1-5): KAGVTQTPRYLIKTRGQQVTLSCSPISGHRSVSWYQQTPGQGLQFLFEYFSETQRNKGNFPGRFSGRQFSNSRSEMNVSTLELGDSALYLCASSERTGRDQPQHFGDGTRLSIL.

Ten or more counts support this clonotype. The rearrangement uses TRBV7-2 and TRBJ2-1; no definite D call. Trimming stripped 2 bases from V and 2 bases from J, with 10 bases between. There are 15 residues in the CDR3. The germline V gene has CDR1 SGHTA and CDR2 FQGNSA. CDR3: CASSLSGGAYNEQFF. CDR3 DNA sequence: TGTGCCAGCAGCTTATCGGGCGGTGCCTACAATGAGCAGTTCTTC.

The chain has TRBV7-9 and TRBJ2-1; D ambiguous. The CDR3 has 13 amino acids. The germline V gene has CDR1 SEHNR and CDR2 FQNEAQ (reference sequence). Trimming removed 7 bases from V and 4 bases from J, with 11 bases in between. CDR3 protein: CASTEKAYNEQFF. In DNA, the CDR3 is TGTGCCAGCACCGAGAAGGCTTACAATGAGCAGTTCTTC.

This clonotype appeared a few times. V is TRBV7-9 and J is TRBJ1-1; TRBD1 agrees at 9 bases. Trimming at V came to 5 bases and at J to 0 bases, leaving 4 bases not matched to a gene. Germline V gives CDR1 SEHNR, CDR2 FQNEAQ (reference sequence). The CDR3 loop spans 15 amino acids. The CDR3, as DNA: TGTGCCAGCAGCGCGGACAGGGGTATGAACACTGAAGCTTTCTTT. Translating it yields CASSADRGMNTEAFF.

This chain connects TRBV28 to TRBJ1-2; D gene unclear. V lost 4 bases, J lost 4 bases, and 7 bases lay in between. The CDR3 is 12 amino acids. The germline gives CDR1 MDHEN, CDR2 SYDVKM. The CDR3 DNA reads TGTGCCAGCAGTTCGGTTATCTATGGCTACACCTTC. Translating it yields CASSSVIYGYTF.

The V call is TRBV5-1, the J call TRBJ1-5, with D perhaps matching TRBD1 (5 bases). In germline, CDR1 is SGHRS, CDR2 YFSETQ. Trimming stripped 5 bases from V and 6 bases from J, with 15 bases between. This CDR3 has 14 amino acids. The CDR3 spells CASSSTGVGQPQHF. In DNA form, the CDR3 reads TGCGCCAGCAGTAGTACGGGGGTAGGTCAGCCCCAGCATTTT. Variable domain in full (rest from reference TRBV5-1 and TRBJ1-5): KAGVTQTPRYLIKTRGQQVTLSCSPISGHRSVSWYQQTPGQGLQFLFEYFSETQRNKGNFPGRFSGRQFSNSRSEMNVSTLELGDSALYLCASSSTGVGQPQHFGDGTRLSIL.

Worth noting for this clonotype: A single base separates this from a much larger clone, so it may be a read error. The rearrangement joins TRBV6-5 to TRBJ1-5, with D possibly TRBD1 on 5 matching bases. Looked up from germline, CDR1 is MNHEY and CDR2 is SVGAGI. This CDR3 region has 13 residues. V gave up 5 bases and J gave up 7 bases, with 12 bases separating them. The CDR3 reads CASSDLAGQPQHF. The CDR3, as DNA: TGTGCCAGCAGTGATCTCGCAGGGCAGCCCCAGCATTTT.